A single sample is the source of the 2 T cell receptor beta chains below, sequenced in a study of T-cell memory formation after mild COVID-19. TCRdb independently ran MiXCR on the 5' RACE reads; one entry per CDR3 protein. Of about 180,000 distinct CDR3 sequences in the sample, around 16% were seen once. Sequencing was carried out using PBMCs or a T cell subset sorted from them (not recorded which). The receptors were gathered from an adult woman who had mild COVID-19 (a few samples of this study predate the infection). Cell type and time point are not known.

The chain has TRBV24-1 and TRBJ2-1; 12 bases agree with TRBD2. Losses at the gene ends were 4 bases for V and 10 bases for J; bases not matched to a gene: 10. The length of the CDR3 is 16 residues. Germline assignment: CDR1 KGHDR and CDR2 SFDVKD. The CDR3: CATSDLGLAGSREQFF. CDR3 sequence (DNA): TGTGCCACCAGTGACTTAGGACTAGCGGGATCAAGAGAGCAGTTCTTC.

J is TRBJ2-5 and V is TRBV11-2; D assignment may be TRBD1 or TRBD2 (5 bases each). The germline V gene has CDR1 SGHAT and CDR2 FQNNGV. This CDR3 region has 14 residues. V dropped 3 bases and J dropped 1 base, with 9 bases sitting between them. Here the CDR3 DNA reads TGTGCCAGCAGCTTGGGGGTGCGCCAAGAGACCCAGTACTTC. Translation: CASSLGVRQETQYF.